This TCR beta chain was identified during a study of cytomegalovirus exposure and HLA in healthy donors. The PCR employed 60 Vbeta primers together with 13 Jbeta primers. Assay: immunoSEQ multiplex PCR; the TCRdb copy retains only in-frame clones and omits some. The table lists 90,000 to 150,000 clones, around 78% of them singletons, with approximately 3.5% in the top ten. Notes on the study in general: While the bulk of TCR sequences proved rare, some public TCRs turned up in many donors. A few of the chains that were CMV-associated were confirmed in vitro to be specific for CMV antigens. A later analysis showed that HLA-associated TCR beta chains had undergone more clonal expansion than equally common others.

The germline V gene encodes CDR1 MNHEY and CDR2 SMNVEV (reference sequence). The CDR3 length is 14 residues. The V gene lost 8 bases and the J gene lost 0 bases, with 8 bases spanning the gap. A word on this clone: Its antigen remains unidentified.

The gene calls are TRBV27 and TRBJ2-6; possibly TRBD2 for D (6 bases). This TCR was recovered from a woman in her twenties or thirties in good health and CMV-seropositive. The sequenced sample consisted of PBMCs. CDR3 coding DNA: TGTGCCAGCGGGGGGATCTCTGGGGCCAACGTCCTGACTTTC. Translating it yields CASGGISGANVLTF.